Listed below are T cell receptor beta chains from one sample, sequenced in a study of tumor and adjacent non-tumor tissue in lung cancer. A single record per CDR3 protein comes from TCRdb applying MiXCR to the multiplex PCR reads. In the table there are fewer than 120,000 distinct CDR3 sequences, around 82% of which are singletons. Sequencing was carried out using lung tumor tissue. These receptors all stem from a man in his 70s with non-small cell lung cancer. Both conserved end residues are part of each CDR3. D genes are given only for firm matches. The size field is filled for only some rows; it gives once, few, many or a size class.

NA	TRBV12-3/TRBV12-4	TRBJ1-1	NA	TGTGCCAGCAGTTTTCAGGCAGGGGACACTGAATCATTCTTT	CASSFQAGDTESFF
NA	TRBV29-1	TRBJ2-1	NA	TGCAGCGTCCGATTCAATGAGCAGTTCTTC	CSVRFNEQFF
NA	TRBV6-5	TRBJ2-3	NA	TGTGCCAGCAATTACTCATGGGACACAGTTACGCAGTATTTT	CASNYSWDTVTQYF
NA	TRBV20-1	TRBJ1-5	NA	TGCAGTGCTAGAATTGACCTCAGCAAACAGCCCCAGCATTTT	CSARIDLSKQPQHF
NA	TRBV6-1	TRBJ2-1	NA	TGTGCCAGCAGTGATCCGGGAAGGCCGGGGTTTTTCGCCTACAATGAGCAGTTCTTC	CASSDPGRPGFFAYNEQFF
TRBD1	TRBV6-6	TRBJ1-1	NA	TGTGCCAGCAGTTACCCACCGGGACAGGGAGACATTGAAGCTTTCTTT	CASSYPPGQGDIEAFF
NA	TRBV11-2	TRBJ1-1	NA	TGTGCCAGAGCTAGGGCGAGGGGGAACACTGAAGCTTTCTTT	CARARARGNTEAFF
TRBD2	TRBV6-2/TRBV6-3	TRBJ2-1	NA	TGTGCCAGCAGTCCGGGACTAGGCAATATCAATAAGCTGTTCTTC	CASSPGLGNINKLFF
TRBD1	TRBV10-3	TRBJ2-2	NA	TGTGTCATCGCTACAGGGGCAAGTTACACCCGGGGGCTGTTTTTT	CVIATGASYTRGLFF
NA	TRBV29-1	TRBJ2-4	NA	TGCAGCGGGATGCGCGGACAAGGCAAAAACATTCAATACTTC	CSGMRGQGKNIQYF
TRBD1	TRBV6-6	TRBJ2-4	NA	TGTGCCAGCAGTTACCCGGGACAGGATGGGTGGAACATTCAGTACTTC	CASSYPGQDGWNIQYF
NA	TRBV6-6	TRBJ1-2	once	TGTGCCAGCAGTTACTCGGAAAGGAACTATGGCTACACCTTC	CASSYSERNYGYTF
NA	TRBV14	TRBJ2-2	NA	TGTGCCAGCAGCCAAAGGGGGAAGGCCGAGGAGCTCTTTTTT	CASSQRGKAEELFF
NA	TRBV29-1	TRBJ1-2	NA	TGCAGCGTTTTCTTACCAAGAAACTATGGCTACACCTTC	CSVFLPRNYGYTF
NA	TRBV7-8	TRBJ1-1	NA	TGTGCCAGCAGCACTTGGATTAACACTGAAGCTTTCTTT	CASSTWINTEAFF
TRBD1	TRBV6-1	TRBJ1-6	NA	TGTGCCAGCAACGGACAGGGAATAGGGTCTTCACCCCTCCTCTTT	CASNGQGIGSSPLLF
TRBD1	TRBV18	TRBJ1-3	NA	TGTGCCAGCTCACGACTGGGACAGGGATCTGGAAACACCATATATTTT	CASSRLGQGSGNTIYF
NA	TRBV10-3	TRBJ2-1	NA	TGTACCATCAGTGAGAAGGGCGGCTCCTACAATGAGCAGTTATTC	CTISEKGGSYNEQLF
NA	TRBV29-1	TRBJ2-2	NA	TGCAGCGTTGCAGGCAGTAACACCGGGGAGCTGTTATTT	CSVAGSNTGELLF
NA	TRBV29-1	TRBJ2-5	NA	TGCAGCGCCAAGCCCTACCGCCAGACAGGTCAAGAGAGCCACTACTTC	CSAKPYRQTGQESHYF
TRBD1	TRBV4-1	TRBJ2-5	once	TGCGCCAGCAGCCAACAGAGGGGGCGAGAGACCCAGTTCTTT	CASSQQRGRETQFF
TRBD1	TRBV6-6	TRBJ2-7	NA	TGTGCCAACAATAAAGGGACAGACTACGAGCACTACTTC	CANNKGTDYEHYF
NA	TRBV5-4	TRBJ2-4	NA	TGTGCCAGCAGTTTCTTAGCAGATCTAGCCAAAAACATTCAGTACTTC	CASSFLADLAKNIQYF
NA	TRBV11-3	TRBJ2-1	NA	TGTGCCAGCAGCTTATATTCCACGGGGAGTAGGGGTGAGCAGTTCTTC	CASSLYSTGSRGEQFF
NA	TRBV30	TRBJ2-2	NA	TGTGCCTGGAGCCTGGGATCCGGTGAGCCGTTTTTT	CAWSLGSGEPFF
NA	TRBV6-1	TRBJ1-2	NA	TGTGCCATCGGTGGCTTCACGTTC	CAIGGFTF
NA	TRBV11-2	TRBJ1-1	NA	TGTACCAGCAGATTTGGTAACACTAAAGCTTTCTTT	CTSRFGNTKAFF
TRBD1	TRBV28	TRBJ1-2	many	TGTGCCAGCAGTTTTGTTTTAACCGGACAGGCTAACTATGGCTACACCTTC	CASSFVLTGQANYGYTF
NA	TRBV5-1	TRBJ2-3	once	TGCGCCAGCAGTCCCTTTTATTCGGGGGCCTCGGATACGCAGTATTTT	CASSPFYSGASDTQYF
NA	TRBV4-1	TRBJ2-7	NA	TGCGCCAGTAGCCTGGGACCGTGCTCCTACGAGCAGTACTTC	CASSLGPCSYEQYF
NA	TRBV11-2	TRBJ2-1	once	TGTGCCAGCAGCTTAACCACGGAGGGGGTGGTAAATGAGCAGTTCTTC	CASSLTTEGVVNEQFF
NA	TRBV7-8	TRBJ1-6	NA	TGTGCCAGCGGCTTAGATTCTAGAGAATCACCCCTTCACTTT	CASGLDSRESPLHF
NA	TRBV6-6	TRBJ2-3	NA	TGCGTCAGCAGTTTACGGGATACGCAGTATTTT	CVSSLRDTQYF
TRBD2	TRBV6-5	TRBJ2-7	once	TGTGCCAGCAGTTACTCTACCAGGACTAGGGCTCGCGAGCAGTACTTC	CASSYSTRTRAREQYF
NA	TRBV29-1	TRBJ2-1	NA	TGTAGCGCTGAACTCTATGACAACGGAGTGGACAATGAGCAGTTCTTC	CSAELYDNGVDNEQFF
NA	TRBV28	TRBJ2-7	NA	TGTGACAACAGTTCGGGCGACAACGGGCAGTACTTC	CDNSSGDNGQYF
TRBD1	TRBV6-5	TRBJ2-1	NA	TGTGCCATCAGTTCCCCCGGGACAGGGTTCCCACAAGAGACCCAGTTCTTC	CAISSPGTGFPQETQFF
NA	TRBV11-1	TRBJ1-1	NA	TGTGCCAGCAGCCAGGGGACAAGGATCATTAAAGTTTTCTTT	CASSQGTRIIKVFF
TRBD2	TRBV4-3	TRBJ2-1	NA	TGCGCCAGCAGCCAAGACCAAGCGGGAGCTGAATACAATGAGCAGACCTTC	CASSQDQAGAEYNEQTF
TRBD1	TRBV12-3/TRBV12-4	TRBJ1-3	once	TGTGCCATCAGTCAGCAGGGGGTGAGCTCTGGAAACACCATATATTTT	CAISQQGVSSGNTIYF
NA	TRBV11-2	TRBJ2-7	NA	TGTGCCAGCAGCCCCCACGCCGGGGCACCAACCTGCGAGCAGTACTTC	CASSPHAGAPTCEQYF
NA	TRBV14	TRBJ2-2	NA	TGTGCCGGCAGCCAAGTCGGGGGGCACCCCGGGGACCTGTTTTTT	CAGSQVGGHPGDLFF
TRBD2	TRBV4-3	TRBJ2-1	NA	TGTGCCAGCAGTAAAGACCCAGCGGGAGTTGAATACAATGAGCAGTTCTTC	CASSKDPAGVEYNEQFF
NA	TRBV6-5	TRBJ1-2	NA	TGTACCAGCACCTTCGGAGGGGCACGACAGGGCTACACCTTC	CTSTFGGARQGYTF
TRBD2	TRBV6-4	TRBJ2-1	NA	TGTGTTAGCAGCGGACTAGCGGGGGGTGAGCAGTTCTTC	CVSSGLAGGEQFF
NA	TRBV6-6	TRBJ2-4	NA	TGTGCTGGCAGTGGCGAGCAGGGGTTCGCCAACAACATTCAGTACTTC	CAGSGEQGFANNIQYF
TRBD1	TRBV5-5	TRBJ2-7	NA	TGTGCCAGCAAATGGGACAGGGGCGAGCAGTACTTC	CASKWDRGEQYF
NA	TRBV12-3/TRBV12-4	TRBJ2-2	NA	TGTGCCAGCAGCTTTGCGGGGACTGTCACCGAGGAGCTGTTTTTT	CASSFAGTVTEELFF
NA	TRBV28	TRBJ2-2	NA	TGTGCCATCAGTTTAATGGGCTCGAACACCGGGGATCTGTTTTTT	CAISLMGSNTGDLFF
TRBD2	TRBV10-1	TRBJ2-1	NA	TGCGCCAGGAGCCCCCTCCGGGGGGGCTTTGAGCAGTTATTC	CARSPLRGGFEQLF
NA	TRBV29-1	TRBJ2-3	NA	TGCAGCGCCCAGAGGTGGGATACGCAGTATTTT	CSAQRWDTQYF
NA	TRBV10-2	TRBJ2-4	NA	TGCGCCAGCAGTGAGTATCGCGACCGGCAGAACATTCAGAACTTC	CASSEYRDRQNIQNF
NA	TRBV5-5	TRBJ2-2	NA	TGTGCCAGCAGCCCGGGATTGGGGTTTACCGGGGAGCTGTTTTTT	CASSPGLGFTGELFF
TRBD2	TRBV6-1	TRBJ2-5	many	TGTGCCAGCAAAGGAGGTAGCGGGGTAGGAGAGACCCAGTACTTC	CASKGGSGVGETQYF
NA	TRBV20-1	TRBJ1-2	NA	TGCAGTGCTACGCTTGGACCCCTCGGGTACTATGGCTACACCTTC	CSATLGPLGYYGYTF
NA	TRBV11-3	TRBJ2-1	once	TGTGCCAGCAGCCCACCGGGCGGTTGGTCCTACAATGAGCAGTTCTTC	CASSPPGGWSYNEQFF
TRBD2	TRBV6-2/TRBV6-3	TRBJ2-7	NA	TGTGCCAACAGTTACTCACCCCGTTGGACTAGCGGACATTACTCCTACGAGCAGTACTTC	CANSYSPRWTSGHYSYEQYF
NA	TRBV4-3	TRBJ2-1	NA	TGCGCCAGCAGCCAAACCCGGACAGATTACAATGAGCAGTTCTTC	CASSQTRTDYNEQFF
NA	TRBV5-6	TRBJ2-5	NA	TGTGACAGCACCTACATGGAAGAGACCCAGTACTTC	CDSTYMEETQYF